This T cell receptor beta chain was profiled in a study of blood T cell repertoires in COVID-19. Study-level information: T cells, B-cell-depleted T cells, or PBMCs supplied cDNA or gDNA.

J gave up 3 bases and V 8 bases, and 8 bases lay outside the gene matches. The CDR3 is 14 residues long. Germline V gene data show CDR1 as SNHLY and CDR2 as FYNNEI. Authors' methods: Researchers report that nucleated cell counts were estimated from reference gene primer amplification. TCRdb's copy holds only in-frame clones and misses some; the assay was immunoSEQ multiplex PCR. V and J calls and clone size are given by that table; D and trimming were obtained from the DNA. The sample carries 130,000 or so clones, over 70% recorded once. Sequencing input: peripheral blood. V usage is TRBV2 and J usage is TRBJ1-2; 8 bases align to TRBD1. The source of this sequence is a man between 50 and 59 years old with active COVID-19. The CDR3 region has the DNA TGTGCCAGCTCTAGGACAGGGTCGGACTATGGCTACACCTTC. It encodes CASSRTGSDYGYTF. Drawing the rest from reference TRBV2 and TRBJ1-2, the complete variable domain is EPEVTQTPSHQVTQMGQEVILRCVPISNHLYFYWYRQILGQKVEFLVSFYNNEISEKSEIFDDQFSVERPDGSNFTLKIRSTKLEDSAMYFCASSRTGSDYGYTFGSGTRLTVV.